This record covers a single TCR beta chain. Its antigen is unidentified. This sample was included in a study of blood T cells in healthy people across ages. CDR1 is DFQATT and CDR2 is SNEGSKA in the germline V gene (reference sequence). This CDR3 is 16 amino acids long. Trimming removed 4 bases from V and 0 bases from J; junction bases left unmatched: 12. Overall study findings and caveats: Changes in expanded clonotypes were possibly confounded, as the CMV status of donors was unknown.

A second PCR of 7 to 11 cycles used a sample-barcoded 5' primer and a J-beta primer mix. TCRdb reprocessed the 5' RACE reads with MiXCR, giving one entry per CDR3 protein. The sample lists about 900,000 distinct CDR3 sequences, less than 80% occurring once. The rearrangement uses TRBV20-1 and TRBJ2-7; 7 bases map to TRBD1. The TCR originated in a man aged 25-45 years in good health. The material sequenced was blood. CDR3 sequence (DNA): TGCAGTGCTAATCCCATGGGACAGCAAAGCTCCTACGAGCAGTACTTC. Translating gives CSANPMGQQSSYEQYF.